This entry lists 13 T cell receptor beta chains sequenced from one sample in a study of blood T cells in healthy people across ages. Alongside a J-beta primer mix, a sample-barcoded 5' primer served in a second PCR lasting roughly 7 to 11 cycles. One entry per CDR3 protein results from TCRdb running MiXCR on the 5' RACE reads. Among around 1,000,000 distinct CDR3 sequences, 35% to 40% were seen once, and the ten largest hold about an eighth. The sample taken for sequencing was blood. Receptor source: a man aged 18 to 30 in good health.

CDR3 region: CASSRRLAGVLEDTQYF. In DNA, the CDR3 is TGCGCCAGCAGCCGACGACTAGCGGGGGTACTTGAGGATACGCAGTATTTT. V gene TRBV5-1 combines with J gene TRBJ2-3; 12 bases line up with TRBD2. The germline CDR1 and CDR2 sequences are SGHRS and YFSETQ. There are 17 residues in the CDR3. V gave up 4 bases and J gave up 6 bases; unmatched junction bases: 12.

This clonotype was picked up a small number of times. The chain employs TRBV20-1 and TRBJ2-1, with 8 bases matching TRBD2. Per the germline V gene, CDR1 is DFQATT and CDR2 is SNEGSKA (reference sequence). CDR3 length: 14 amino acids. V shed 3 bases and J 10 bases; nucleotides not matched to a gene: 11. The CDR3 DNA follows: TGCAGTGCTAGGCGGGGGGTCGGTTCAATGGAGCAGTTCTTC. This sequence encodes CSARRGVGSMEQFF.

At least ten counts were recorded for this clonotype. The rearrangement joins TRBV29-1 to TRBJ2-5; D remains unclear. The CDR3 extends over 10 amino acids. Per the germline V gene, CDR1 is SQVTM and CDR2 is ANQGSEA. V was cut by 5 bases and J by 5 bases, with 6 bases left in between. The CDR3 loop is CSVLSETQYF. The CDR3 nucleotides read TGCAGCGTTCTTTCGGAGACCCAGTACTTC.

Only a few counts were recorded for this clonotype. V gene TRBV28 combines with J gene TRBJ2-1; D may match TRBD1 or TRBD2 (5 bases each). The CDR3 consists of 14 residues. CDR1 is MDHEN and CDR2 is SYDVKM in the germline V gene. The ends were cut back, 3 bases at V and 8 bases at J, with 14 bases in the middle. CDR3 protein: CASSFSSGPHEQFF. The DNA for the CDR3 is TGTGCCAGCAGTTTCTCTTCGGGGCCCCATGAGCAGTTCTTC. Supplemented by reference TRBV28 and TRBJ2-1, the full variable domain reads DVKVTQSSRYLVKRTGEKVFLECVQDMDHENMFWYRQDPGLGLRLIYFSYDVKMKEKGDIPEGYSVSREKKERFSLILESASTNQTSMYLCASSFSSGPHEQFFGPGTRLTVL.

The rearrangement joins TRBV20-1 to TRBJ1-5; 10 positions agree with TRBD1. The CDR3 loop spans 13 amino acids. Germline V gives CDR1 DFQATT, CDR2 SNEGSKA (reference sequence). Here the CDR3 DNA reads TGCTCATTCTACGGACAGGGGGGTCAGCCCCAGCATTTT. It yields the protein CSFYGQGGQPQHF.

This rearrangement joins TRBV4-3 to TRBJ2-7; D may be TRBD1 or TRBD2 (6 bases each). The CDR3 covers 13 residues. V lost 0 bases and J lost 6, with 9 bases in between. CDR1 and CDR2 (germline): LGHNA, YSLEER. The CDR3 region has the DNA TGCGCCAGCAGCCAAGAAGGGGGGCTCGAGCAGTACTTC. Its translation is CASSQEGGLEQYF.

The chain employs TRBV28 and TRBJ1-1; D remains unclear. Germline V lookup: CDR1 MDHEN, CDR2 SYDVKM. V was trimmed by 5 bases and J by 1 base, leaving 11 bases between them. This CDR3 has 14 residues. This chain's CDR3 is CASSPGPSNTEAFF. DNA for the CDR3: TGTGCCAGCAGTCCCGGACCGTCGAACACTGAAGCTTTCTTT.

The chain combines TRBV7-2 with TRBJ1-2; possibly TRBD1 for D (5 bases). Germline-derived CDR1 and CDR2 are SGHTA and FQGNSA. The CDR3 has 15 residues. Trimming took 5 bases from V and 4 from J, leaving 17 bases between them. The CDR3 sequence: CASSPNVWGIYGYTF. The CDR3 DNA follows: TGTGCCAGCAGCCCCAATGTCTGGGGGATCTATGGCTACACCTTC.

This clonotype was recorded many times. The chain links TRBV28 to TRBJ2-1, with 7 nucleotides matching TRBD2. V trimming: 8 bases; J trimming: 4 bases; junction bases outside the gene matches: 11. The germline CDR1 and CDR2 sequences are MDHEN and SYDVKM. The CDR3 covers 15 residues. CDR3 loop: CASLEREVGYNEQFF. CDR3 bases: TGTGCCAGCCTTGAACGGGAGGTAGGGTACAATGAGCAGTTCTTC.

This clonotype was seen a handful of times. J is TRBJ1-1 and V is TRBV20-1; no clear D. Germline V lookup: CDR1 DFQATT, CDR2 SNEGSKA (reference sequence). The CDR3 length is 13 residues. Trimming removed 5 bases from V and 4 bases from J, with 14 bases in between. The CDR3 nucleotides read TGCAGTGCTGCCCCCGGGAGGGTCACTGAAGCTTTCTTT. It translates to CSAAPGRVTEAFF.

This clonotype turned up a few times. The CDR3 sequence is CSVDPDSTTEQFF. In DNA, the CDR3 is TGCAGCGTTGATCCGGACTCGACAACGGAGCAGTTCTTC. The rearrangement uses TRBV29-1 and TRBJ2-1; tentatively, D is TRBD2 (5 bases). The V gene's germline CDR1 is SQVTM and CDR2 ANQGSEA. The V end was cut by 3 bases, the J end by 10 bases, with 16 bases between. The CDR3 sequence is 13 residues long.

This clonotype was observed at least ten times. The chain joins TRBV7-8 to TRBJ2-1; 7 positions match TRBD1. Per germline, CDR1 SGHVS and CDR2 FQNEAQ. CDR3 size: 14 residues. The V and J ends lost 9 bases and 6 bases, in that order; junction bases with no gene match: 11. The CDR3 DNA follows: TGTGCCAGTCGTCCGACAGGGATCTTCAATGAGCAGTTCTTC. This codes for CASRPTGIFNEQFF.

The chain carries TRBV20-1 and TRBJ2-1, with TRBD2 as a possible D gene (6 bases). Trimming cost V 0 bases and J 0 bases, with 6 bases left between them. This CDR3 region has 14 residues. Germline values: CDR1 DFQATT, CDR2 SNEGSKA (reference sequence). In nucleotides, the CDR3 is TGCAGTGCTAGAGAGACTAGCTCCTACAATGAGCAGTTCTTC. This gives the protein CSARETSSYNEQFF.